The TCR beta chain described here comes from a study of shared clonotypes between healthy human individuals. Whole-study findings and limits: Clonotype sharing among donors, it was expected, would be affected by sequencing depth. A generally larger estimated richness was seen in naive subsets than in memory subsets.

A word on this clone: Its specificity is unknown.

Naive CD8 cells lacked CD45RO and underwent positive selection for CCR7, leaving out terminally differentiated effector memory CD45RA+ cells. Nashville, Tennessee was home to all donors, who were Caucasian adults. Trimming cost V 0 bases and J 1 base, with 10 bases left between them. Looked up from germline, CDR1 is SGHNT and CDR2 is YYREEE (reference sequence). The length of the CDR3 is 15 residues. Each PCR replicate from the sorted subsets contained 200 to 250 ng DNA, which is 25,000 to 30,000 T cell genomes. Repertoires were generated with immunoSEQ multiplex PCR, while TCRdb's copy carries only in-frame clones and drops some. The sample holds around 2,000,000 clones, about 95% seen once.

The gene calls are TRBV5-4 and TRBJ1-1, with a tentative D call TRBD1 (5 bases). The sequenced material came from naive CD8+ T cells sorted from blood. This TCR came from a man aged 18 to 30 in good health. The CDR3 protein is CASSLAYGANTEAFF. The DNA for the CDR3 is TGTGCCAGCAGCTTGGCCTACGGGGCGAACACTGAAGCTTTCTTT.